This T cell receptor (beta chain) was identified during a study of cytomegalovirus exposure and HLA in healthy donors (dated by TCRdb to the late 2010s). Study-level background: According to a later analysis, one platform produced both the roughly 120 validation repertoires and the 620 or so repertoires of the first cohort. The study aimed to test whether cataloging public T cell receptors could reveal signatures of past pathogen exposure. To predict cytomegalovirus infection status, the study brought together high-throughput TCR immunosequencing, statistical association of individual TCRs with disease status, and machine learning. A separate validation cohort of over 95 different subjects was used in addition to the approximately 640-subject first cohort. The full study reports these points: Across donors, most TCR sequences were observed very rarely, whereas some public TCRs were present in many individuals. In both the original and validation cohorts, the classifier was reported to diagnose cytomegalovirus status with high specificity and sensitivity. A later analysis lacked HLA typing for the validation cohort, so it scored co-occurrence in that cohort across all 120 repertoires. A total of 150 to 200 TCR beta chains were listed by the study as associated with cytomegalovirus. A few of the identified cytomegalovirus-associated TCR beta chains were confirmed in vitro to be specific for cytomegalovirus antigens. The authors suggested that the approach could potentially be extended to other disease states and immunological phenotypes. Subsequent analysis determined that TCRs grouped into clusters in the first cohort also showed a tendency toward co-occurrence across the approximately 120 validation repertoires, and 94% of cluster scores exceeded 0.

About this clone itself: Its antigen specificity is not known. No much larger clonotype is one base removed from it; base qualities were not supplied.

CDR1 is given as SGHNT and CDR2 as YYREEE, both from the germline V gene (reference sequence). For this chain, trimming is 4 bases at the V end and 3 bases at the J end, and the number of junction bases without a gene match is 8. The CDR3 goes from the cysteine to the phenylalanine over 15 residues. The kept DNA is CDR3 alone, 45 bases in frame from the first base. The library relied on the immunoSEQ multiplex PCR assay. Processing in the source paper ran as follows. A statistical classification framework was developed to diagnose cytomegalovirus status using the catalog of TCR beta chain sequences. TCRdb obtained this table from immuneACCESS and retained in-frame rearrangements with V and J assigned. These tables miss some clones; where compared with another copy, unresolved V genes account for less than half of the shortfall, and the remainder is unexplained. D and trimming come from the DNA, and the V and J calls and clone size come from that table. Recorded for this sample are 220,000 or so clones; over 65% of them occurred a single time. Of the sample, 5.5% to 7% is held by the ten largest clones.

The donors belonged to the validation cohort of 120 subjects, which was separate from the approximately 700-subject first cohort. This TCR was recovered from a young woman in good health and CMV-seronegative. The sequence is built from TRBV5-4 and TRBJ1-2; 8 nucleotides in the junction match TRBD1. Sequenced input: PBMCs. For the CDR3, the sequence is CASSPQGALDYGYTF. The DNA reads as follows: TGTGCCAGCAGCCCTCAGGGGGCGCTTGACTATGGCTACACCTTC.